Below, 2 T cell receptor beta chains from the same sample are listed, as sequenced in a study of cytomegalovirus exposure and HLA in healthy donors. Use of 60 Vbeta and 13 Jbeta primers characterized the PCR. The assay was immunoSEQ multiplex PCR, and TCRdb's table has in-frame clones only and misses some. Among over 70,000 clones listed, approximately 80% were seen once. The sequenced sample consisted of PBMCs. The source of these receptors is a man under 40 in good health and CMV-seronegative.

CDR3 in amino acids: CAIRLSGTAYEQYF. The CDR3 nucleotides are TGTGCCATCAGACTATCCGGGACAGCCTACGAGCAGTACTTC. V is TRBV10-3 and J is TRBJ2-7; 7 nucleotides match TRBD1. The CDR3 spans 14 residues. Losses at the gene ends were 6 bases for V and 2 bases for J; bases not matched to a gene: 7. Germline V gene data show CDR1 as ENHRY and CDR2 as SYGVKD.

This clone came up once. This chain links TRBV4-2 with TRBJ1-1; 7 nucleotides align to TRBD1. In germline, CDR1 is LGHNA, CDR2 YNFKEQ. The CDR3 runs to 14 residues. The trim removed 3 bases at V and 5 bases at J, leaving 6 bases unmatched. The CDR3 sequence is CASSQGDRDTEAFF. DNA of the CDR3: TGTGCCAGCAGCCAGGGAGACAGGGATACTGAAGCTTTCTTT.